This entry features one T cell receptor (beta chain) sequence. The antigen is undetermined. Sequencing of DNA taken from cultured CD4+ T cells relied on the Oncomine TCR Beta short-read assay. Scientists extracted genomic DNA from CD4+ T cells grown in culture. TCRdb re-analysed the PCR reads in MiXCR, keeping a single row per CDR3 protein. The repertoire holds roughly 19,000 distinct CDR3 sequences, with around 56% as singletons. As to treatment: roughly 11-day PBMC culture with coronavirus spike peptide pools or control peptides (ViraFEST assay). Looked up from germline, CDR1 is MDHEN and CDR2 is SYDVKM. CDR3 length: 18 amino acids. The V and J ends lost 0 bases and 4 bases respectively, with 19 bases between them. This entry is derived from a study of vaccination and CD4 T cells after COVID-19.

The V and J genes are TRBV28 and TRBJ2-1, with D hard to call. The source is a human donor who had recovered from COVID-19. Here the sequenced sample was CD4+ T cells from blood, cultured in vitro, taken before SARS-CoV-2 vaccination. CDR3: CASSLWVGLGSRYNEQFF. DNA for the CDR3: TGTGCCAGCAGTTTATGGGTAGGGCTGGGGTCGAGGTACAATGAGCAGTTCTTC.